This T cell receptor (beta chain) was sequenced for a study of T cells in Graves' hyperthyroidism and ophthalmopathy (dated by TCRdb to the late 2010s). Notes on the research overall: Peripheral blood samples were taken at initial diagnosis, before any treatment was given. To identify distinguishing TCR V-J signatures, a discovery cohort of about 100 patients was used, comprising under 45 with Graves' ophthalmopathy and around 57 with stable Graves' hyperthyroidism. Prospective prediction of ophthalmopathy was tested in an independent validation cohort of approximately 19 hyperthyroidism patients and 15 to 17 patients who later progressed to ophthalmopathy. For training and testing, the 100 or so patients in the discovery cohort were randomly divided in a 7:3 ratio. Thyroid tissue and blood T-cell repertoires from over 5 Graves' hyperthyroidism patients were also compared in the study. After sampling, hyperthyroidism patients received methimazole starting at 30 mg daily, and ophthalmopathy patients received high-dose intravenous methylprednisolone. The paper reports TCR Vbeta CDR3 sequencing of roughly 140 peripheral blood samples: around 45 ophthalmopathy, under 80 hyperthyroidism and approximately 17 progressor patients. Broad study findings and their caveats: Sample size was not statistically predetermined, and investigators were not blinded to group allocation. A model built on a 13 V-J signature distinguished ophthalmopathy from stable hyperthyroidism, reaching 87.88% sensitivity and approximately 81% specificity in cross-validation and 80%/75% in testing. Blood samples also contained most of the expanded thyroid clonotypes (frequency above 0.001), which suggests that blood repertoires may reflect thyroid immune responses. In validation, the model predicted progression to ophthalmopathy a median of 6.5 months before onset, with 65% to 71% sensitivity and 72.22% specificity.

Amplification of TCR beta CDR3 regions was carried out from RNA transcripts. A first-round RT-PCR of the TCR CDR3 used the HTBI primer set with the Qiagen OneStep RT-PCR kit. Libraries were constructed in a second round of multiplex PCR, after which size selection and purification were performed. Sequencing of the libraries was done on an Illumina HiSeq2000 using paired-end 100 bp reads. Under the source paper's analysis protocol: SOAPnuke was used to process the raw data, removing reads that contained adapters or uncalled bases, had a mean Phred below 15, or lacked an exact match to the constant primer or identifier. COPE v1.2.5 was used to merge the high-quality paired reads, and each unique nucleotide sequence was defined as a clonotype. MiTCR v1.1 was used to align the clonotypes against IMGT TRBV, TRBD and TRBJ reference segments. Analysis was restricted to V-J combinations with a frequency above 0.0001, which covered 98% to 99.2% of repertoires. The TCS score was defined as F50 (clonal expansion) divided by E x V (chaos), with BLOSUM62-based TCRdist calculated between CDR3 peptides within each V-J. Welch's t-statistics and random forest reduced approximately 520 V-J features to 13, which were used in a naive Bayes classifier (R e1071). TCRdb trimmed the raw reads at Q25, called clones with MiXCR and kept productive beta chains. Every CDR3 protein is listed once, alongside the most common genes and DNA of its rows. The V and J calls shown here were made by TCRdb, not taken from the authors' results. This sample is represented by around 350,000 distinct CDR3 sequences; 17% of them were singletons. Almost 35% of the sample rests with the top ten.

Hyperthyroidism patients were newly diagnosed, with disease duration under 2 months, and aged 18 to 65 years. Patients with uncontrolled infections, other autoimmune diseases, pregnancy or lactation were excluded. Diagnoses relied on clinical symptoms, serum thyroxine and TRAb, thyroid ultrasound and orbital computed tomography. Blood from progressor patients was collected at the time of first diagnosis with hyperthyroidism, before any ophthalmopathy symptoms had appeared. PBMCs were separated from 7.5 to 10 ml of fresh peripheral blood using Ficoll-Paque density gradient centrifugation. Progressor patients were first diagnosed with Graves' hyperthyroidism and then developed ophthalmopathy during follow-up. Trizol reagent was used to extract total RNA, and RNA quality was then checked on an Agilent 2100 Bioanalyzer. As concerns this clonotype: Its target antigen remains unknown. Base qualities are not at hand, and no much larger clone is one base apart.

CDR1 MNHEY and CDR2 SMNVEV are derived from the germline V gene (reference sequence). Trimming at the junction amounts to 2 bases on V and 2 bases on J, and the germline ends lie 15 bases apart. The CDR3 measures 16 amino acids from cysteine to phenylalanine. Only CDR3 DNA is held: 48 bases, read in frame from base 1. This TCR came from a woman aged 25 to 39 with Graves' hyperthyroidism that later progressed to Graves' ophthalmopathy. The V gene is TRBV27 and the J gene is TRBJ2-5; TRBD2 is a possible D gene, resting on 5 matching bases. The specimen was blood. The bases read TGTGCCAGCAGTTTAGAGGCCGGGGAGCCACAAGAGACCCAGTACTTC. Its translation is CASSLEAGEPQETQYF.